The 24 T cell receptor beta chains below were found in one sample sequenced in a study of blood T cell repertoires in COVID-19. Assay used: immunoSEQ multiplex PCR; TCRdb lists only in-frame clones, some missing. The sample has fewer than 250,000 clones, about 93% seen once. Material: peripheral blood. These receptors all stem from a man aged 25 to 40 with COVID-19, enrolled during active disease.

This chain connects TRBV30 to TRBJ1-2, with 9 bases that match TRBD1. The CDR3 is 13 amino acids. The V and J ends lost 5 bases and 9 bases, in that order; junction bases with no gene match: 10. Germline V gene sequence: CDR1 GTSNPN, CDR2 SVGIG (reference sequence). The CDR3 DNA reads as TGTGCCTGGGTTAAGGGACAGGGCTCTAGCTACACCTTC. Its translation is CAWVKGQGSSYTF.

This clone was observed once. J is TRBJ1-3 and V is TRBV11-2; 7 bases match TRBD1. The CDR3 has 15 amino acids. The ends lost 6 bases at V and 2 bases at J; junction bases unmatched: 7. Germline CDR1 SGHAT, CDR2 FQNNGV. CDR3 in amino acids: CASSLQGSPGNTIYF. For the CDR3, the DNA is TGTGCCAGCAGTTTACAGGGGTCCCCTGGAAACACCATATATTTT.

J is TRBJ1-6 and V is TRBV11-2, with unresolved D. This CDR3 has 14 amino acids. Germline values: CDR1 SGHAT, CDR2 FQNNGV. The germline V and J ends were trimmed by 1 base and 9 bases, with 10 bases remaining between them. CDR3 nucleotides: TGTGCCAGCAGCTTAGGCTCAGTTCGTTCACCCCTCCACTTT. Translated, it gives CASSLGSVRSPLHF.

The chain joins TRBV12-3 or TRBV12-4 to TRBJ2-2; possibly TRBD2 for D (6 bases). This CDR3 spans 13 amino acids. Deletions cut 8 bases from V and 7 bases from J, with 14 bases between. As DNA, the CDR3 is TGTGCCAGCCCCGTTCAAGCGGGCGGGGAGCTGTTTTTT. Translating it yields CASPVQAGGELFF.

The chain has TRBV7-9 and TRBJ2-1; 10 bases align to TRBD1. V lost 5 bases to trimming and J lost 15 bases; unmatched junction nucleotides: 10. The germline V gene has CDR1 SEHNR and CDR2 FQNEAQ (reference sequence). The CDR3 runs to 13 residues. CDR3 amino acids: CASSTTSRDRGFF. Written as DNA, the CDR3 is TGTGCCAGCAGCACAACGAGCCGGGACAGGGGGTTCTTC.

In this sample, this clone turned up once. In the same sample, other DNA sequences code for this CDR3. V is TRBV7-2 and J is TRBJ2-7; no reliable D call. The CDR3 has 14 residues. The V end lost 1 base, the J end lost 0 bases, and 7 bases lay between the germline ends. CDR1 is SGHTA, CDR2 FQGNSA, per germline. The CDR3 sequence is CASSLDRSSYEQYF. CDR3 sequence (DNA): TGTGCCAGCAGCTTAGACCGGAGCTCCTACGAGCAGTACTTC.

This clone was recorded once. This chain uses TRBV12-3 or TRBV12-4 with TRBJ1-2, with a weak D call TRBD1 (5 bases). Trimming took off 2 bases at V and 6 bases at J, with 7 bases between the two ends. The CDR3 totals 12 residues. The CDR3 protein is CASSLQGNGYTF. DNA of the CDR3: TGTGCCAGCAGTTTACAGGGAAATGGCTACACCTTC.

The V gene is TRBV3-1 (or the pseudogene TRBV3-2), the J gene TRBJ2-7; 11 nucleotides align to TRBD2. V shed 2 bases and J 1 base; nucleotides not matched to a gene: 7. CDR3 length: 17 residues. Germline V gene lookup returns CDR1 LGHDT and CDR2 YNNKEL (reference sequence). CDR3 nucleotide sequence: TGTGCCAGCAGCCAACTAACTAGCGGGGGATATTCCTACGAGCAGTACTTC. The encoded protein is CASSQLTSGGYSYEQYF.

The chain uses TRBV7-9 and TRBJ1-3, with a weak D call TRBD1 (6 bases). V lost 1 base and J lost 2, with 12 bases in between. This CDR3 contains 16 residues. Germline CDR1 is SEHNR and CDR2 is FQNEAQ (reference sequence). The CDR3 loop is CASSLVLGAPGNTIYF. In DNA, the CDR3 is TGTGCCAGCAGCTTAGTATTGGGGGCCCCTGGAAACACCATATATTTT.

This chain connects TRBV4-2 to TRBJ1-2, with TRBD1 identical over 8 bases. The junction had 3 bases not matched to a gene; V was cut back by 0 bases and J by 3 bases. Germline V gene data show CDR1 as LGHNA and CDR2 as YNFKEQ. This CDR3 is built from 15 residues. CDR3 nucleotides: TGTGCCAGCAGCCAAGAGTTGGACAGGGACTATGGCTACACCTTC. Its protein is CASSQELDRDYGYTF.

This chain uses TRBV6-5 with TRBJ2-3, with 8 nucleotides matching TRBD1. Trimming removed 8 bases from V and 6 bases from J; junction bases left unmatched: 7. CDR3 size: 13 residues. Germline V lookup: CDR1 MNHEY, CDR2 SVGAGI. The CDR3 DNA sequence: TGTGCCAGCGAGGACAGGGTTGTTGATACGCAGTATTTT. Translation: CASEDRVVDTQYF.

A few counts support this clone. The chain carries TRBV5-1 and TRBJ1-1; 12 bases are shared with TRBD1. The CDR3 is 20 amino acids. Germline V lookup: CDR1 SGHRS, CDR2 YFSETQ. The ends lost 3 bases at V and 9 bases at J; junction bases unmatched: 24. CDR3 in amino acids: CASSYSAGTGGSRAPGQAFF. In DNA, the CDR3 is TGCGCCAGCAGCTACTCCGCCGGGACAGGGGGCTCCAGAGCCCCCGGGCAAGCTTTCTTT.

The CDR3 reads CAWEESREQFF. The CDR3 DNA is TGTGCCTGGGAGGAATCCAGGGAGCAGTTCTTC. The chain carries TRBV30 and TRBJ2-1; D uncertain. The CDR3 is 11 residues long. Germline loops: CDR1 GTSNPN, CDR2 SVGIG (reference sequence). V lost 5 bases, J lost 10 bases, and 12 bases lay in between.

This chain uses TRBV21-1 with TRBJ1-2; the DNA was not used to check the table's D call, TRBD1. TRBV21-1 is assigned pseudogene status. This CDR3 region has 13 residues. CDR3 amino acids: CASSRGHLSGYTF. The CDR3 bases are TGTGCCAGCTCCAGGGGGCATCTTAGCGGCTACACCTTC.

This CDR3 reads CASSQERLMNTEAFF. The DNA for the CDR3 is TGTGCCAGCAGCCAAGAGCGTCTAATGAACACTGAAGCTTTCTTT. This rearrangement joins TRBV4-2 to TRBJ1-1; D remains ambiguous. The CDR3 extends over 15 amino acids. Germline CDR1 is LGHNA and CDR2 is YNFKEQ. Trimming took 0 bases from V and 0 from J, leaving 8 bases between them.

This clone turned up a few times. The chain is built from TRBV27 and TRBJ2-2; a possible D gene is TRBD2 (7 bases). Per the germline V gene, CDR1 is MNHEY and CDR2 is SMNVEV (reference sequence). The CDR3 runs to 15 residues. Trimming stripped 6 bases from V and 5 bases from J, with 16 bases between. The CDR3 here is CASRLTGGPTGELFF. DNA of the CDR3: TGTGCCAGCAGGTTAACGGGGGGCCCTACCGGGGAGCTGTTTTTT.

The V gene is TRBV12-3 or TRBV12-4, the J gene TRBJ1-2, with TRBD1 matching 7 bases. The CDR3 covers 13 residues. Trimming at V came to 6 bases and at J to 5 bases, leaving 6 bases not matched to a gene. The CDR3 DNA reads TGTGCCAGCAGGGGGGACAGCCGGTATGGCTACACCTTC. Protein product: CASRGDSRYGYTF.

The chain uses TRBV10-1 and TRBJ1-4, with 9 bases that match TRBD1. This CDR3 is built from 14 residues. The germline V gene has CDR1 WNHNN and CDR2 SYGVQD (reference sequence). With 5 bases clipped from V and 6 bases from J, the junction kept 4 bases outside the gene matches. For the CDR3, the DNA is TGCGCCAGCAGTAGCCGGGACAGGGATGAAAAACTGTTTTTT. Protein: CASSSRDRDEKLFF.

This sequence joins TRBV19 and TRBJ2-7; TRBD1 is a possible D gene (5 bases). CDR1 and CDR2 (germline): LNHDA, SQIVND (reference sequence). The CDR3 runs 13 residues. Trimming pared 3 bases from V and 3 bases from J, leaving 9 bases between. This CDR3 reads CASSMGRDYEQYF. CDR3 DNA: TGTGCCAGTAGTATGGGCAGGGACTACGAGCAGTACTTC.

The chain is built from TRBV6-5 and TRBJ1-1; 10 nucleotides agree with TRBD1. Looked up from germline, CDR1 is MNHEY and CDR2 is SVGAGI. The CDR3 is 14 amino acids. V gave up 6 bases and J gave up 5 bases; unmatched junction bases: 6. This CDR3 reads CASRRDRGATEAFF. The CDR3 DNA is TGTGCCAGCAGACGGGACAGGGGTGCGACTGAAGCTTTCTTT.

The V call is TRBV10-3, the J call TRBJ2-7; 7 bases map to TRBD2. Germline lookup yields CDR1 ENHRY and CDR2 SYGVKD. The CDR3 has 14 amino acids. Unmatched junction bases numbered 5, after V lost 6 bases and J lost 0 bases. CDR3 bases: TGTGCCATCAGCTCTCGGGGGGACTCCTACGAGCAGTACTTC. Amino acid sequence: CAISSRGDSYEQYF.

The chain uses TRBV19 and TRBJ1-1; 7 bases fit TRBD1. The V gene's germline CDR1 is LNHDA and CDR2 SQIVND (reference sequence). With 3 bases clipped from V and 0 bases from J, the junction kept 13 bases outside the gene matches. The CDR3 loop spans 18 amino acids. The CDR3 here is CASSIWIFTGEMNTEAFF. In DNA, the CDR3 is TGTGCCAGTAGTATTTGGATATTTACAGGGGAAATGAACACTGAAGCTTTCTTT.

CDR3 protein: CASSWGQGVTGELFF. The CDR3 DNA reads TGCGCCAGCAGCTGGGGACAGGGGGTTACCGGGGAGCTGTTTTTT. The chain employs TRBV5-1 and TRBJ2-2, with 11 bases identical to TRBD1. V shed 3 bases and J 5 bases; nucleotides not matched to a gene: 3. This CDR3 spans 15 amino acids. From germline, CDR1 is SGHRS and CDR2 YFSETQ.

V and J are TRBV6-5 and TRBJ2-7; TRBD1 is a possible D gene (6 bases). V was trimmed by 0 bases and J by 3 bases, leaving 12 bases between them. Germline-derived CDR1 and CDR2 are MNHEY and SVGAGI. CDR3 length equals 15 residues. CDR3 loop: CASSYSPGDRYEQYF. CDR3 nucleotide sequence: TGTGCCAGCAGTTACTCCCCAGGGGATCGCTACGAGCAGTACTTC.